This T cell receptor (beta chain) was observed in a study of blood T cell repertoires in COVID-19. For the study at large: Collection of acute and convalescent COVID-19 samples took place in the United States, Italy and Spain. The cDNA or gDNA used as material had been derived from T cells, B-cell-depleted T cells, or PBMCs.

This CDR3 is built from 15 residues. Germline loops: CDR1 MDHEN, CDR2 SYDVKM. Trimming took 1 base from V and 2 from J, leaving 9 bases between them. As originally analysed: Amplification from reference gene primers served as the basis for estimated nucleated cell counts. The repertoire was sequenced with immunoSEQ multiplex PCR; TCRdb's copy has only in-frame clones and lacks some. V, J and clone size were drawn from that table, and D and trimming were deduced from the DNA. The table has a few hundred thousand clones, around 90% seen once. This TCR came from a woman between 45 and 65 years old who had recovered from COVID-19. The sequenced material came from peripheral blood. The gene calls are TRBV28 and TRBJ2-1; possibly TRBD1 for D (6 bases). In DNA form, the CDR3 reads TGTGCCAGCAGTTTATTCCGGACAGCCTACAATGAGCAGTTCTTC. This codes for CASSLFRTAYNEQFF.